This TCR beta chain was retrieved from a study of regulatory T cells in long-lasting Graves disease. On the study more broadly: The study counted Graves' disease as persistent given over 5 years of antithyroid drugs and positive TSH receptor antibodies.

This clonotype was counted many times. The antigen is undetermined. Building of the TCR beta libraries involved iRepertoire HTBI primers and Arm-PCR of CDR3 regions. TCRdb fed the multiplex PCR reads into MiXCR, producing one record per CDR3 protein. The sample consists of more than 350,000 distinct CDR3 sequences, roughly 21% of them appearing once. The time point is: persistent/refractory GD, antithyroid drugs over 5 years with positive TRAb. PBMC-extracted RNA yielded the TCR library. Patients were from an endocrinology department in Xi'an, China. The study's findings and limits: There was favoring of TRBV28, TRBJ1-2 and TRBJ2-5 in persistent disease. Shared public clonotypes totalled about 2,700 in persistent patients, compared with some 920 in new patients.

The CDR3 spans 14 residues. V lost 6 bases to trimming and J lost 4 bases, with 15 bases between them. Germline V gene lookup returns CDR1 SNHLY and CDR2 FYNNEI. Here the sequenced sample was peripheral blood mononuclear cells (PBMCs), taken when the disease was refractory, from a patient treated with antithyroid drugs. The receptor was derived from a female donor with Graves disease. The V call is TRBV2, the J call TRBJ1-1; D gene unclear. The CDR3 is CASSPESGPTEAFF. The CDR3 DNA reads TGTGCCAGCAGCCCTGAGAGCGGGCCCACTGAAGCTTTCTTT.